This TCR beta chain came from a study of vaccination and CD4 T cells after COVID-19. On the study more broadly: Either the Pfizer-BioNTech BNT162b2 or Moderna mRNA-1273 vaccine was given as two doses.

Trimming removed 2 bases from V and 5 bases from J, with 12 bases in between. The CDR3 extends over 14 amino acids. Germline V lookup: CDR1 ENHRY, CDR2 SYGVKD. Treatment in this sample: roughly 11-day PBMC culture with coronavirus spike peptide pools or control peptides (ViraFEST assay). Culture proceeded for about ten days, and CD4+ T cells were then isolated by negative selection. Scientists ran DNA taken from cultured CD4+ T cells through the Oncomine TCR Beta short-read assay for sequencing. TCRdb reanalysed the PCR reads using MiXCR and keeps one entry per CDR3 protein. Of some 8,600 distinct CDR3 sequences in the sample, approximately 60% were seen once. A remark on this clonotype: The antigen remains undetermined.

This clonotype was sampled from a human donor who had recovered from COVID-19. The sequenced sample was CD4+ T cells from blood, cultured in vitro. This chain uses TRBV10-3 with TRBJ2-5; tentatively, D is TRBD1 or TRBD2 (5 bases each). The CDR3 DNA follows: TGTGCCATCAGTGAGAAAGTTTGGGGGGAGACCCAGTACTTC. This sequence encodes CAISEKVWGETQYF.